This T cell receptor beta chain came from a study of T cell responses to AZD1222 COVID-19 vaccine. The study's findings and limits: Clonal diversity may have been underestimated, and the donors were mostly white British, with more females than males. Among vaccine-associated CD4 TCRs, coverage spanned spike, with dominance at 160-218 and 743-854. Sampling that yielded the repertoires occurred only after the peak T cell response. Unmutated variant regions reportedly attract nearly half of all spike-specific TCRs.

Remarks on this clone: Its target is not known.

V gave up 9 bases and J gave up 3 bases, with 18 bases separating them. The CDR3 runs to 15 residues. Germline V gene sequence: CDR1 LGHNT, CDR2 FRNRAP. Profiling relied on immunoSEQ multiplex PCR, and the TCRdb table lists in-frame clones only, not all of them. The table has over 130,000 clones, 80% to 95% seen once. This material consisted of peripheral blood, taken 28 days after the second AZD1222 dose. The rearrangement joins TRBV12-5 to TRBJ1-5, with D tentatively TRBD1 (5 bases). This receptor was obtained from an adult who received the AZD1222 COVID-19 vaccine. CDR3 residues: CARPLGGRVNQPQHF. In DNA, the CDR3 is TGTGCTAGACCCCTTGGGGGAAGGGTCAATCAGCCCCAGCATTTT. Looking up the rest from reference TRBV12-5 and TRBJ1-5 gives the full variable domain: DARVTQTPRHKVTEMGQEVTMRCQPILGHNTVFWYRQTMMQGLELLAYFRNRAPLDDSGMPKDRFSAEMPDATLATLKIQPSEPRDSAVYFCARPLGGRVNQPQHFGDGTRLSIL.